These 15 T cell receptor beta chains were all obtained from the same sample, sequenced in a study of vaccination effects on CD4 cells after COVID-19. Generated by immunoSEQ multiplex PCR, the TCRdb table keeps only in-frame clones and is missing some. The table records some 40,000 clones, around 73% of them present only once. Before any sequencing was done, the ViraFEST assay used viral peptide pools to expand antigen-specific CD4+ T cells. Cultured cells yielded isolated CD4+ T cells after approximately nine days. This individual contracted SARS-CoV-2 between March and December 2020, as verified by PCR. These TCRs' antigens remain unknown. The sequencing used CD4+ T cells from PBMCs cultured with HCoV-NL63 spike peptides, collected before COVID-19 vaccination. These receptors all stem from a human donor who had a prior SARS-CoV-2 infection.

CDR3 DNA sequence: TGTGCCAGCAGCCCGGGGTTTTTTGACAATCAGCCCCAGCATTTT. This encodes CASSPGFFDNQPQHF. V is TRBV9 and J is TRBJ1-5; D gene ambiguous. The germline V gene encodes CDR1 SGDLS and CDR2 YYNGEE. Trimming removed 4 bases from V and 3 bases from J, with 14 bases in between. The CDR3 is 15 residues long.

The rearrangement links TRBV18 to TRBJ1-3; no definite D call. V shed 4 bases and J shed 0 bases, with 13 bases lying between them. The CDR3 runs to 16 residues. Germline CDR1 is KGHSH and CDR2 is LQKENI. The CDR3, as DNA: TGTGCCAGCTCACGACTATCTGGCCTCTCTGGAAACACCATATATTTT. Its protein is CASSRLSGLSGNTIYF.

This clone was detected only a few times. The chain links TRBV7-3 to TRBJ2-2; TRBD1 matches at 7 bases. The CDR3 length is 19 residues. The V and J ends lost 5 bases and 2 bases, in that order; junction bases with no gene match: 17. The germline V gene encodes CDR1 SGHTA and CDR2 FQGTGA. The CDR3, as DNA: TGTGCCAGCAGCCCAAGATCGTCAACAGGGGATTCAAACACCGGGGAGCTGTTTTTT. This translates into CASSPRSSTGDSNTGELFF.

The V and J genes are TRBV7-9 and TRBJ2-7, with TRBD1 matching 7 bases. Trimming cost V 8 bases and J 1 base; bases outside gene matches: 8. The CDR3 is made up of 14 amino acids. From germline, CDR1 is SEHNR and CDR2 FQNEAQ (reference sequence). The CDR3 nucleotides are TGTGCCAGCTCCCCATCAGGGGGATCCTACGAGCAGTACTTC. This translates into CASSPSGGSYEQYF. Full variable domain (missing parts from reference TRBV7-9 and TRBJ2-7): DTGVSQNPRHKITKRGQNVTFRCDPISEHNRLYWYRQTLGQGPEFLTYFQNEAQLEKSRLLSDRFSAERPKGSFSTLEIQRTEQGDSAMYLCASSPSGGSYEQYFGPGTRLTVT.

The chain links TRBV9 to TRBJ1-3; possible D gene TRBD1, 6 bases. CDR3 size: 15 residues. V lost 3 bases and J lost 2, with 12 bases in between. In germline, CDR1 is SGDLS, CDR2 YYNGEE. This CDR3 is CASSEGHRAGNTIYF. For the CDR3, the DNA is TGTGCCAGCAGCGAAGGGCACAGGGCTGGAAACACCATATATTTT.

The chain carries TRBV6-5 and TRBJ2-3; D ambiguous. V was cut by 8 bases and J by 0 bases, with 12 bases left in between. CDR1 is MNHEY, CDR2 SVGAGI, per germline. The CDR3 spans 14 residues. Here the CDR3 reads CASGAGRSTDTQYF. CDR3 nucleotide sequence: TGTGCCAGCGGCGCAGGTAGAAGCACAGATACGCAGTATTTT.

This clone was observed a few times. V and J are TRBV3-1 (or the pseudogene TRBV3-2) and TRBJ1-1; D is uncertain. The CDR3 loop spans 15 amino acids. The V end was cut by 3 bases, the J end by 0 bases, with 11 bases between. Germline assignment: CDR1 LGHDT and CDR2 YNNKEL (reference sequence). The CDR3 bases are TGTGCCAGCAGCCACCGCCAGGCTCTGAACACTGAAGCTTTCTTT. Translation: CASSHRQALNTEAFF.

Comments on this clone: Other DNA sequences within the sample encode an identical CDR3. This rearrangement joins TRBV20-1 to TRBJ2-5; D gene ambiguous. V was shortened by 3 bases and J by 2 bases, with 4 bases between the two germline ends. The CDR3 sequence is 11 residues long. Germline V gene sequence: CDR1 DFQATT, CDR2 SNEGSKA (reference sequence). The DNA for the CDR3 is TGCAGTGCTAGCCGGCAAGAGACCCAGTACTTC. It encodes CSASRQETQYF.

The chain joins TRBV6-2 or TRBV6-3 to TRBJ1-2; D remains ambiguous. CDR3 length: 13 residues. Germline CDR1 is MNHEY and CDR2 is SVGEGT. Deletions cut 0 bases from V and 5 bases from J, with 7 bases between. CDR3 sequence: CASSYSRAYGYTF. Written as DNA, the CDR3 is TGTGCCAGCAGTTACTCGAGGGCGTATGGCTACACCTTC.

This rearrangement joins TRBV20-1 to TRBJ1-2; TRBD1 matches at 9 bases. The CDR3 is 10 residues long. Germline loops: CDR1 DFQATT, CDR2 SNEGSKA (reference sequence). Trimming at V came to 6 bases and at J to 7 bases, leaving 0 bases not matched to a gene. DNA of the CDR3: TGCAGTGCGGGACAGGGTGGCTACACCTTC. Its translation: CSAGQGGYTF.

The rearrangement links TRBV18 to TRBJ1-5, with D unclear. The CDR3 sequence is 14 residues long. In germline, CDR1 is KGHSH, CDR2 LQKENI. Trimming took 5 bases from V and 3 from J, leaving 11 bases between them. The DNA for the CDR3 is TGTGCCAGCTCAAAAATAAGGGACAATCAGCCCCAGCATTTT. Amino acid sequence: CASSKIRDNQPQHF.

V is TRBV5-5 and J is TRBJ2-7, with D possibly TRBD1 on 6 matching bases. The V end was cut by 3 bases, the J end by 4 bases, with 11 bases between. Germline V gene data show CDR1 as SGHKS and CDR2 as YYEKEE (reference sequence). The CDR3 totals 13 residues. The CDR3 region is CASSSTTGYEQYF. The CDR3 bases are TGTGCCAGCAGCTCCACCACAGGGTACGAGCAGTACTTC. Based on the CDR3 plus reference TRBV5-5 and TRBJ2-7, the full variable domain is DAGVTQSPTHLIKTRGQQVTLRCSPISGHKSVSWYQQVLGQGPQFIFQYYEKEERGRGNFPDRFSARQFPNYSSELNVNALLLGDSALYLCASSSTTGYEQYFGPGTRLTVT.

The chain links TRBV9 to TRBJ2-1; D possibly corresponds to TRBD1 (6 bases). This CDR3 contains 12 residues. V shed 4 bases and J shed 8 bases, with 10 bases lying between them. Germline loops: CDR1 SGDLS, CDR2 YYNGEE. This CDR3 reads CASSKQGYEQFF. CDR3 sequence (DNA): TGTGCCAGCAGCAAACAGGGTTATGAGCAGTTCTTC.

In this sample, this clone turned up a few times. The rearrangement links TRBV5-4 to TRBJ2-7; unclear D gene. In germline, CDR1 is SGHNT, CDR2 YYREEE (reference sequence). V shed 3 bases and J shed 0 bases, with 1 base lying between them. CDR3 length: 11 amino acids. This CDR3 is CASSSSYEQYF. DNA for the CDR3: TGTGCCAGCAGCTCCTCCTACGAGCAGTACTTC.

The chain couples TRBV4-2 to TRBJ2-3, with a possible D match to TRBD2 (5 bases). The CDR3 spans 17 residues. The V end lost 0 bases, the J end lost 2 bases, and 15 bases lay between the germline ends. CDR1 is LGHNA and CDR2 is YNFKEQ in the germline V gene. The CDR3 DNA reads as TGTGCCAGCAGCCAAGATTTTGGGAGAGGGAACACAGATACGCAGTATTTT. It translates to CASSQDFGRGNTDTQYF.